The 11 T cell receptor beta chains given below trace back to one sample, sequenced in a study of regulatory T cells in long-lasting Graves disease. Time point given: newly diagnosed GD, antithyroid drugs for less than 3 months. The TCR library used RNA extracted from PBMCs. Building of the TCR beta libraries involved iRepertoire HTBI primers and Arm-PCR of CDR3 regions. TCRdb called the multiplex PCR reads again in MiXCR, with one record for every CDR3 protein. The table shows fewer than 650,000 distinct CDR3 sequences, with 16% occurring only once. These data were also filed under a second study, of T cells in Graves' hyperthyroidism and ophthalmopathy.

The input for sequencing was peripheral blood mononuclear cells (PBMCs), taken at new diagnosis, from a patient treated with antithyroid drugs. These receptor sequences come from a man aged 18 to 30 with Graves disease.

This clonotype was counted many times. This sequence joins TRBV20-1 and TRBJ2-5, with 11 nucleotides matching TRBD2. The length of the CDR3 is 17 residues. V dropped 6 bases and J dropped 1; count of bases not matched to a gene: 13. Looked up from germline, CDR1 is DFQATT and CDR2 is SNEGSKA (reference sequence). CDR3 sequence reads: CSALRSIGLAGQETQYF. CDR3 DNA sequence: TGCAGTGCACTCCGCTCCATAGGACTAGCGGGCCAAGAGACCCAGTACTTC.

This clonotype was recorded at least ten times. The CDR3 DNA is TGTGCCAGCAGTTTACTTGACACCGGGGAGCTGTTTTTT. It yields the protein CASSLLDTGELFF. The chain joins TRBV12-3 or TRBV12-4 to TRBJ2-2; D remains ambiguous. The V end was cut by 2 bases, the J end by 3 bases, with 4 bases between. This CDR3 contains 13 residues.

The chain couples TRBV27 to TRBJ1-1, with 7 bases identical to TRBD1. This CDR3 is built from 15 residues. CDR1 is MNHEY and CDR2 is SMNVEV in the germline V gene (reference sequence). V shed 6 bases, J shed 3 bases, and the junction held 10 bases outside the gene matches. CDR3: CASRYNRGRYTEAFF. CDR3 DNA sequence: TGTGCCAGCAGGTACAACAGGGGCCGGTACACTGAAGCTTTCTTT.

The V call is TRBV6-9, the J call TRBJ1-3; D is uncertain. Trimming removed 3 bases from V and 0 bases from J, with 12 bases in between. CDR3 length: 16 amino acids. From germline, CDR1 is MNHGY and CDR2 SVAAGI. The DNA for the CDR3 is TGTGCCAGCAGTTACTGGGGTTTTAACTCTGGAAACACCATATATTTT. Its protein is CASSYWGFNSGNTIYF.

As concerns this clonotype: A clone one base away is much larger, so this may be a read error. The rearrangement links TRBV27 to TRBJ2-6; D call uncertain. Per the germline V gene, CDR1 is MNHEY and CDR2 is SMNVEV (reference sequence). Trimming left V 1 base short and J 0 bases short, with 1 base between. CDR3 length equals 14 residues. CDR3 sequence: CASSLYSGANVLTF. CDR3 nucleotide sequence: TGTGCCAGCAGTTTATACTCTGGGGCCAACGTCCTGACTTTC.

The chain recombines TRBV18 with TRBJ2-7, with TRBD1 matching 9 bases. J lost 6 bases, V lost 2 bases, and 5 bases had no gene match. Germline assignment: CDR1 KGHSH and CDR2 LQKENI. The CDR3 spans 14 residues. Here the CDR3 reads CASSPGTGFSEQYF. The CDR3 DNA reads TGTGCCAGCTCACCAGGGACAGGGTTTAGCGAGCAGTACTTC.

This clonotype was observed many times. The chain combines TRBV5-1 with TRBJ2-7; a possible D gene is TRBD1 (6 bases). This CDR3 comprises 15 residues. The ends were cut back, 4 bases at V and 2 bases at J, with 16 bases in the middle. Looked up from germline, CDR1 is SGHRS and CDR2 is YFSETQ. CDR3 protein: CASSPTGFFTYEQYF. CDR3 DNA: TGCGCCAGCAGCCCCACAGGGTTTTTTACCTACGAGCAGTACTTC. Using reference TRBV5-1 and TRBJ2-7 for the parts outside the CDR3, the full variable domain is KAGVTQTPRYLIKTRGQQVTLSCSPISGHRSVSWYQQTPGQGLQFLFEYFSETQRNKGNFPGRFSGRQFSNSRSEMNVSTLELGDSALYLCASSPTGFFTYEQYFGPGTRLTVT.

This clonotype has at least ten counts. The chain joins TRBV20-1 to TRBJ2-2, with TRBD2 identical over 7 bases. CDR1 is DFQATT and CDR2 is SNEGSKA in the germline V gene (reference sequence). J gave up 4 bases and V 1 base, and 6 bases lay outside the gene matches. The CDR3 consists of 15 residues. In nucleotides, the CDR3 is TGCAGTGCTAGAGCGGGAGGTGCCTTCACCGGGGAGCTGTTTTTT. It is translated as CSARAGGAFTGELFF.

The V call is TRBV3-1, the J call TRBJ2-1; TRBD2 aligns across 11 bases. The J segment lost 7 bases and the V segment lost 2 bases, leaving 13 bases of the junction unmatched. Germline V gene data show CDR1 as LGHDT and CDR2 as YNNKEL (reference sequence). The CDR3 is 18 amino acids. The CDR3 sequence: CASSQMEWGTSGYNEQFF. DNA of the CDR3: TGTGCCAGCAGCCAAATGGAATGGGGGACTAGCGGATATAATGAGCAGTTCTTC.

This clonotype was recorded many times. The chain employs TRBV30 and TRBJ1-5; D not certain. The length of the CDR3 is 14 residues. Between the trimmed V and J ends, which lost 0 bases and 1 base, there was a span of 7 bases. Germline CDR1 GTSNPN, CDR2 SVGIG (reference sequence). In DNA, the CDR3 is TGTGCCTGGAGTGTAGGTGGAAGCAATCAGCCCCAGCATTTT. This encodes CAWSVGGSNQPQHF.

To note about this clonotype: Relative to the germline gene, one junction end is altered; a read error may explain this. The chain is built from TRBV9 and TRBJ2-3, with 10 bases lining up with TRBD2. The CDR3 is 17 residues long. CDR1 and CDR2 from the germline V gene are SGDLS and YYNGEE. CDR3 sequence (DNA): TGTGCCAGCAGCGTAGCCCCTAGCGGGAGTCACACAGATACGCAATATTTT. It is translated as CASSVAPSGSHTDTQYF. The entire variable domain, with the rest obtained from reference TRBV9 and TRBJ2-3, is as follows: DSGVTQTPKHLITATGQRVTLRCSPRSGDLSVYWYQQSLDQGLQFLIQYYNGEERAKGNILERFSAQQFPDLHSELNLSSLELGDSALYFCASSVAPSGSHTDTQYFGPGTRLTVL.